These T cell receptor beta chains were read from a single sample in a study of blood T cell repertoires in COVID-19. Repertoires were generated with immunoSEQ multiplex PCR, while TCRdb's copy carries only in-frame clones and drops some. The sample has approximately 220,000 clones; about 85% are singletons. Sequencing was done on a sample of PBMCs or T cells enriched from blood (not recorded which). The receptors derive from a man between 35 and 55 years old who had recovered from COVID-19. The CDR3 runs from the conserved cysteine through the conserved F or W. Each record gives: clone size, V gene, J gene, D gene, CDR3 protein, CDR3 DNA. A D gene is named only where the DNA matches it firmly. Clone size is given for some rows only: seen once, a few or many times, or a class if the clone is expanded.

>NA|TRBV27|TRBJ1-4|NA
CASSSVQGRLGATNEKLFF
TGTGCCAGCAGTTCCGTCCAGGGGCGGCTTGGTGCAACTAATGAAAAACTGTTTTTT
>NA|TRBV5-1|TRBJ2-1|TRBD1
CASRQGNEQFF
TGCGCCAGCAGACAGGGGAATGAGCAGTTCTTC
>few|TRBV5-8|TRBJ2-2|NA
CASSFFRKSGELFF
TGTGCCAGCAGCTTCTTCAGGAAGTCCGGGGAGCTGTTTTTT
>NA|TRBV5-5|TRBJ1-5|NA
CASSLAQTYSNQPQHF
TGTGCCAGCAGCTTGGCCCAGACATATAGCAATCAGCCCCAGCATTTT
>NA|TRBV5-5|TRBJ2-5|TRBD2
CASSRPGGEETQYF
TGTGCCAGCAGCCGTCCTGGGGGGGAAGAGACCCAGTACTTC
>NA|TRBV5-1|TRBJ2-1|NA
CASSLAIVGPGGSYNEQFF
TGCGCCAGCAGCTTGGCCATCGTGGGTCCAGGTGGGTCCTACAATGAGCAGTTCTTC
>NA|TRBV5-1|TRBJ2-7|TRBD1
CASSLGFSGTVANEQYF
TGCGCCAGCAGCTTGGGGTTCTCCGGGACAGTTGCCAACGAGCAGTACTTC
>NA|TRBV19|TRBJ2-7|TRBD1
CASSPTGQGPGEQYF
TGTGCCAGTAGCCCTACGGGACAGGGCCCAGGAGAGCAGTACTTC
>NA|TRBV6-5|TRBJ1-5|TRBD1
CASSYLQGHQPQHF
TGTGCCAGCAGTTACTTACAGGGGCATCAGCCCCAGCATTTT
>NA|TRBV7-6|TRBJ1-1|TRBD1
CASSLVQGAWVTEAFF
TGTGCCAGCAGCTTAGTCCAGGGGGCGTGGGTCACTGAAGCTTTCTTT
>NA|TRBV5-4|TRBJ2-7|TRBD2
CASSPGLAGNYEQYF
TGTGCCAGCAGCCCAGGACTAGCGGGGAACTACGAGCAGTACTTC
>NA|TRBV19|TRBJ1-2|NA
CASVLGRGYGYTF
TGTGCCAGTGTGCTCGGACGGGGCTATGGCTACACCTTC
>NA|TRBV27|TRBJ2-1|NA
CASSSWALLPYNEQFF
TGTGCCAGCAGTTCGTGGGCGCTTCTTCCCTACAATGAGCAGTTCTTC
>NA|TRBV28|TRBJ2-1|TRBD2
CASSLAGDNEQFF
TGTGCCAGCAGTTTAGCGGGAGACAATGAGCAGTTCTTC
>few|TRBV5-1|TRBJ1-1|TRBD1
CASSRSTGRAEAFF
TGCGCCAGCAGCCGGTCGACAGGGCGGGCTGAAGCTTTCTTT
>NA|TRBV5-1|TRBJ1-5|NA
CASSVFPSGNQPQHF
TGCGCCAGCAGTGTTTTCCCTTCTGGCAATCAGCCCCAGCATTTT
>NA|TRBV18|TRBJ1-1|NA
CASSLLGNMNTEAFF
TGTGCCAGCTCACTGCTAGGTAACATGAACACTGAAGCTTTCTTT
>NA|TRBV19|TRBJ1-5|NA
CASSIETLNQPQHF
TGTGCCAGTAGTATAGAGACTCTAAATCAGCCCCAGCATTTT
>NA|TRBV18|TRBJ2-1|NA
CASSPPLGVATEQFF
TGTGCCAGCTCACCACCGTTAGGGGTGGCTACTGAGCAGTTCTTC
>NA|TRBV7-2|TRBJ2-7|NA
CASSLGERAEQYF
TGTGCCAGCAGCTTAGGGGAGCGGGCCGAGCAGTACTTC
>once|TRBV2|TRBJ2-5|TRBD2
CASSDMAGGETQYF
TGTGCCAGCAGTGACATGGCGGGGGGGGAGACCCAGTACTTC
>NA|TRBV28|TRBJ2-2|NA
CASSLTGYTGELFF
TGTGCCAGCAGTTTAACCGGGTACACCGGGGAGCTGTTTTTT
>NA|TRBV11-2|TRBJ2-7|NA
CASSPRTHLPYEQYF
TGTGCCAGCAGCCCGAGGACTCATCTCCCCTACGAGCAGTACTTC
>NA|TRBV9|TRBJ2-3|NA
CASSTAGSDTDTQYF
TGTGCCAGCAGCACCGCGGGTAGCGACACAGATACGCAGTATTTT
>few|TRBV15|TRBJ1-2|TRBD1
CATSLRQGRGYTF
TGTGCCACCAGCTTGCGACAGGGCAGAGGCTACACCTTC
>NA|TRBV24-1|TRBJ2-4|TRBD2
CATSANSLVDSGSRWAKNIQYF
TGTGCCACCAGTGCCAATAGTTTAGTGGATAGCGGGAGTAGGTGGGCCAAAAACATTCAGTACTTC
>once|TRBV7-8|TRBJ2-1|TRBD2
CASRRLAGVLGEQFF
TGTGCCAGCAGAAGACTAGCGGGAGTTTTGGGAGAGCAGTTCTTC
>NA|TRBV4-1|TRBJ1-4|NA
CASSQVRGGREKLFF
TGCGCCAGCAGCCAAGTGAGGGGGGGGCGGGAAAAACTGTTTTTT
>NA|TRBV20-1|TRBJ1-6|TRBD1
CSASRTGDRSPLHF
TGCAGTGCTAGTCGGACAGGGGATCGTTCACCCCTCCACTTT
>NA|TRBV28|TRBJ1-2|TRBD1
CASSYGTGGRWGYTF
TGTGCCAGCAGCTATGGGACAGGGGGCCGGTGGGGCTACACCTTC
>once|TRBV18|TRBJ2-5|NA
CASSSSQGRETQYF
TGTGCCAGCTCATCAAGCCAGGGGCGAGAGACCCAGTACTTC
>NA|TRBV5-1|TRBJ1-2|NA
CASSLDGQVGYTF
TGCGCCAGCAGCTTGGATGGCCAAGTGGGCTACACCTTC
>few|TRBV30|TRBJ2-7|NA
CAWRPPWGQIGEQYF
TGTGCCTGGCGCCCGCCTTGGGGGCAAATTGGCGAGCAGTACTTC
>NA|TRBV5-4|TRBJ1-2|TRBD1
CASSAGTVSNYGYTF
TGTGCCAGCAGCGCCGGGACAGTTAGCAACTATGGCTACACCTTC
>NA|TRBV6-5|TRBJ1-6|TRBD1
CASNKLDRVNSPLHF
TGTGCCAGCAATAAATTGGACAGGGTGAATTCACCCCTCCACTTT
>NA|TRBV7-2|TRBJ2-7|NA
CASSFSPTDSYEQYF
TGTGCCAGCAGCTTTTCCCCGACTGACTCCTACGAGCAGTACTTC
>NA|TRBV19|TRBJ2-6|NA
CASSSGYSGYGANVLTF
TGTGCCAGTAGTAGCGGGTACTCGGGGTACGGGGCCAACGTCCTGACTTTC
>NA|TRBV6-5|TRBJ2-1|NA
CASSLAESSYNEQFF
TGTGCCAGCAGTTTAGCGGAGAGCTCCTACAATGAGCAGTTCTTC
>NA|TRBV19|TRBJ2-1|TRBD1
CASSRSGGYNEQFF
TGTGCCAGTAGTAGGTCAGGGGGCTACAATGAGCAGTTCTTC
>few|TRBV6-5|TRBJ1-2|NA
CASSPGTFYGYTF
TGTGCCAGCAGTCCCGGGACTTTCTATGGCTACACCTTC
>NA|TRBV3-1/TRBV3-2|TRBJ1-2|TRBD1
CASSATRQGVNGYTF
TGTGCCAGCAGCGCTACCAGACAGGGGGTCAATGGCTACACCTTC
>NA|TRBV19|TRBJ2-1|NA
CASSDDAGAGNEQFF
TGTGCCAGTAGTGACGACGCGGGGGCGGGTAATGAGCAGTTCTTC
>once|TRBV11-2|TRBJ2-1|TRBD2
CASSFGGAGSYNEQFF
TGTGCCAGCAGCTTCGGGGGAGCGGGATCTTACAATGAGCAGTTCTTC
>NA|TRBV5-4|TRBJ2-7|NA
CASSQMGGTPGGEQYF
TGTGCCAGCAGCCAAATGGGCGGGACTCCCGGGGGCGAGCAGTACTTC
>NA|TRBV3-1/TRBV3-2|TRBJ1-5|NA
CASSHSQPQHF
TGTGCCAGCAGCCATTCACAGCCCCAGCATTTT
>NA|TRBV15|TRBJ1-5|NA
CATSRARYSNQPQHF
TGTGCCACCAGCAGAGCCCGGTATAGCAATCAGCCCCAGCATTTT
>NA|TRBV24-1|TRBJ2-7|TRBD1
CATSDRTGGTYEQYF
TGTGCCACCAGTGATCGGACAGGGGGGACCTACGAGCAGTACTTC
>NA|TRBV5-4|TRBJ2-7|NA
CASSLAPQGFYEQYF
TGTGCCAGCAGCTTAGCCCCCCAGGGGTTCTACGAGCAGTACTTC
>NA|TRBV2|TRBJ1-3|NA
CASSARTAPNSGNTIYF
TGTGCCAGCTCAGCCCGGACAGCTCCTAACTCTGGAAACACCATATATTTT
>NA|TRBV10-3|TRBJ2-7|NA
CAIGRVRNEQYF
TGTGCCATTGGCAGGGTACGTAACGAGCAGTACTTC
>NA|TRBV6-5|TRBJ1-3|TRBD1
CASRPGTGIGNTIYF
TGTGCCAGCAGACCCGGGACAGGGATTGGAAACACCATATATTTT
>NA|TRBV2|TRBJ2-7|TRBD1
CASRPGQGAYEQYF
TGTGCCAGCAGGCCGGGACAGGGGGCCTACGAGCAGTACTTC
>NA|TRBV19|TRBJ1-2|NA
CASSIGRGGTNYGYTF
TGTGCCAGTAGTATAGGGCGAGGGGGAACTAACTATGGCTACACCTTC
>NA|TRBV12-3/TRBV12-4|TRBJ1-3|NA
CASSLPGNTIYF
TGTGCCAGCAGCCTCCCTGGAAACACCATATATTTT
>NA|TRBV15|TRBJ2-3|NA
CATSRDYGPSTDTQYF
TGTGCCACCAGCAGAGATTACGGTCCTAGCACAGATACGCAGTATTTT
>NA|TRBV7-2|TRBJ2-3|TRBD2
CASSLALTGGADTQYF
TGTGCCAGCAGCTTAGCCTTGACGGGAGGGGCAGATACGCAGTATTTT
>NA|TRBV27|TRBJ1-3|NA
CASSLSSGPGNTIYF
TGTGCCAGCAGTTTATCGTCGGGTCCTGGAAACACCATATATTTT
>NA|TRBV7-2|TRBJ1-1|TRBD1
CASSYRKTGGTEAFF
TGTGCCAGCAGCTACCGGAAGACAGGGGGCACTGAAGCTTTCTTT
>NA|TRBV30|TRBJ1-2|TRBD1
CAGRSGQNYGYTF
TGTGCCGGCCGATCGGGACAGAACTATGGCTACACCTTC
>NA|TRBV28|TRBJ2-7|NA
CASTPGYLSYEQYF
TGTGCCAGCACCCCCGGGTACCTCTCCTACGAGCAGTACTTC